What follows are 16 T cell receptor beta chains derived from one specimen sequenced in a study of shared clonotypes between healthy human individuals (dated by TCRdb to the early 2020s). Libraries were made using the immunoSEQ multiplex PCR assay. TCRdb stores this immuneACCESS table with in-frame sequences only. Part of the clones is absent; in the studies checked, under half of the shortfall reflects unresolved V genes, and no reason is known for the rest. This sample holds about 380,000 clones; roughly 96% were observed only once. The ten top clones hold more than 0.3% of the sample. Sequencing was carried out using memory CD8+ T cells sorted from blood. The cell subset or site label, read with the paper, signifies: CD45RO+ cells pooled with CCR7-negative TemRA cells. The receptors come from a man younger than 40 in good health.

V and J are TRBV5-4 and TRBJ2-3; D is unresolved. CDR1 is SGHNT, CDR2 YYREEE, per germline (reference sequence). V lost 0 bases and J 4 bases, leaving 9 bases between the germline ends. This CDR3 comprises 14 residues. The CDR3, as DNA: TGTGCCAGCAGCTTGGATCTAGGAGCAGATACGCAGTATTTT. Translating gives CASSLDLGADTQYF.

The chain has TRBV29-1 and TRBJ2-1, with 7 bases aligning to TRBD2. From germline, CDR1 is SQVTM and CDR2 ANQGSEA. The junction had 7 bases not matched to a gene; V was cut back by 6 bases and J by 2 bases. The CDR3 has 14 amino acids. The CDR3 DNA reads TGCAGCGTCCTCGGGAGGCTACCCTACAATGAGCAGTTCTTC. Its translation: CSVLGRLPYNEQFF.

The genes are TRBV4-1 and TRBJ2-1; the D is unclear. Germline V gene sequence: CDR1 MGHRA, CDR2 YSYEKL. Trimming pared 3 bases from V and 8 bases from J, leaving 14 bases between. This CDR3 has 14 residues. Here the CDR3 reads CASSQARIVDEQFF. CDR3 DNA sequence: TGCGCCAGCAGCCAGGCGAGAATAGTGGATGAGCAGTTCTTC.

The chain has TRBV9 and TRBJ2-5; TRBD2 matches 8 bases. The CDR3 covers 15 residues. V lost 2 bases and J lost 1; bases outside the gene matches: 4. Germline loops: CDR1 SGDLS, CDR2 YYNGEE. DNA for the CDR3: TGTGCCAGCAGCGTCAGCGGGAGTCCCCAAGAGACCCAGTACTTC. Translating gives CASSVSGSPQETQYF.

The chain uses TRBV19 and TRBJ2-3, with D perhaps TRBD1 (6 bases). V was pared by 1 base and J by 1 base, with 12 bases between. There are 16 residues in the CDR3. Germline CDR1 and CDR2: LNHDA and SQIVND (reference sequence). CDR3 DNA: TGTGCCAGTAGTATAGCACCAGGGGCCCGCACAGATACGCAGTATTTT. Amino acid sequence: CASSIAPGARTDTQYF. Full variable domain (missing parts from reference TRBV19 and TRBJ2-3): DGGITQSPKYLFRKEGQNVTLSCEQNLNHDAMYWYRQDPGQGLRLIYYSQIVNDFQKGDIAEGYSVSREKKESFPLTVTSAQKNPTAFYLCASSIAPGARTDTQYFGPGTRLTVL.

The V gene is TRBV13, the J gene TRBJ2-2; D might be TRBD1 (6 bases). The CDR3 contains 15 residues. Trimming cost V 5 bases and J 2 bases, with 12 bases left between them. CDR1 is PRHDT, CDR2 FYEKMQ, per germline (reference sequence). The DNA of the CDR3 is TGTGCCAGCAGCCTGGGGGACACCAACACCGGGGAGCTGTTTTTT. This codes for CASSLGDTNTGELFF. Looking up the rest from reference TRBV13 and TRBJ2-2 gives the full variable domain: AAGVIQSPRHLIKEKRETATLKCYPIPRHDTVYWYQQGPGQDPQFLISFYEKMQSDKGSIPDRFSAQQFSDYHSELNMSSLELGDSALYFCASSLGDTNTGELFFGEGSRLTVL.

Comment on this clone: This sample includes further DNA sequences coding for the same CDR3. The chain links TRBV28 to TRBJ2-7, with D possibly being TRBD1 or TRBD2 (5 bases each). From germline, CDR1 is MDHEN and CDR2 SYDVKM. Trimming pared 4 bases from V and 2 bases from J, leaving 15 bases between. The CDR3 is 15 amino acids. CDR3 sequence (DNA): TGTGCCAGCAGTTCGCCCTCGGGACGGACCTACGAGCAGTACTTC. Translating it yields CASSSPSGRTYEQYF.

This chain connects TRBV4-1 to TRBJ2-3; no clear D gene. Trimming cost V 1 base and J 6 bases, with 14 bases left between them. The CDR3 extends over 15 amino acids. Germline CDR1 and CDR2: MGHRA and YSYEKL. CDR3 nucleotide sequence: TGCGCCAGCAGCCAAGCCCCCATAGGCCACGATACGCAGTATTTT. It yields the protein CASSQAPIGHDTQYF.

The rearrangement joins TRBV6-1 to TRBJ1-1; 7 positions agree with TRBD1. V dropped 6 bases and J dropped 0; count of bases not matched to a gene: 1. This CDR3 spans 13 amino acids. Germline V gene sequence: CDR1 MNHNS, CDR2 SASEGT. In DNA, the CDR3 is TGTGCCAGCAGACAGGGGATGAACACTGAAGCTTTCTTT. Translated, it gives CASRQGMNTEAFF.

This chain connects TRBV18 to TRBJ2-4, with D hard to call. Looked up from germline, CDR1 is KGHSH and CDR2 is LQKENI. V gave up 3 bases and J gave up 5 bases, with 14 bases separating them. This CDR3 has 15 residues. The CDR3 sequence: CASSPSEVPQNIQYF. In DNA, the CDR3 is TGTGCCAGCTCACCGAGTGAAGTCCCCCAAAACATTCAGTACTTC.

In nucleotides, the CDR3 is TGTGCCAGCAGTCCTCCAGGAGCGGGAGAGTACAATGAGCAGTTCTTC. Residues: CASSPPGAGEYNEQFF. This sequence joins TRBV28 and TRBJ2-1; TRBD2 agrees at 8 bases. The junction had 10 bases not matched to a gene; V was cut back by 5 bases and J by 4 bases. The CDR3 consists of 16 residues. Per the germline V gene, CDR1 is MDHEN and CDR2 is SYDVKM. Looking up the rest from reference TRBV28 and TRBJ2-1 gives the full variable domain: DVKVTQSSRYLVKRTGEKVFLECVQDMDHENMFWYRQDPGLGLRLIYFSYDVKMKEKGDIPEGYSVSREKKERFSLILESASTNQTSMYLCASSPPGAGEYNEQFFGPGTRLTVL.

The chain joins TRBV7-9 to TRBJ2-7, with 7 bases fitting TRBD1. This CDR3 is 14 amino acids long. The V segment lost 4 bases and the J segment 0 bases; nucleotides outside the gene matches: 3. CDR1 is SEHNR, CDR2 FQNEAQ, per germline (reference sequence). The CDR3 DNA follows: TGTGCCAGCAGCTGGACAGGAAACTCCTACGAGCAGTACTTC. Translating gives CASSWTGNSYEQYF. Variable domain in full (rest from reference TRBV7-9 and TRBJ2-7): DTGVSQNPRHKITKRGQNVTFRCDPISEHNRLYWYRQTLGQGPEFLTYFQNEAQLEKSRLLSDRFSAERPKGSFSTLEIQRTEQGDSAMYLCASSWTGNSYEQYFGPGTRLTVT.

The rearrangement links TRBV12-5 to TRBJ2-1, with D possibly TRBD1 on 5 matching bases. Germline V lookup: CDR1 LGHNT, CDR2 FRNRAP. This CDR3 has 15 residues. Trimming pared 0 bases from V and 4 bases from J, leaving 10 bases between. The DNA of the CDR3 is TGTGCTAGTGGTTTGGTAGTAGCAGGGTACAATGAGCAGTTCTTC. Its protein product is CASGLVVAGYNEQFF.

This chain connects TRBV18 to TRBJ1-2; perhaps TRBD1 as D (5 bases). CDR1 and CDR2 (germline): KGHSH, LQKENI. Trimming removed 1 base from V and 4 bases from J, with 10 bases in between. The CDR3 runs to 14 residues. CDR3 coding DNA: TGTGCCAGCTCACCACAAAGGGACGGCTATGGCTACACCTTC. Translation: CASSPQRDGYGYTF.

The rearrangement links TRBV9 to TRBJ2-7, with D perhaps matching TRBD1 or TRBD2 (6 bases each). This CDR3 region has 15 residues. Trimming stripped 0 bases from V and 2 bases from J, with 12 bases between. Per germline, CDR1 SGDLS and CDR2 YYNGEE. The CDR3 is CASSVALGGPYEQYF. In nucleotides, the CDR3 is TGTGCCAGCAGCGTAGCCTTGGGGGGCCCCTACGAGCAGTACTTC.

This chain links TRBV5-1 with TRBJ1-2, with 10 bases matching TRBD1. Trimming at V came to 3 bases and at J to 1 base, leaving 6 bases not matched to a gene. The CDR3 has 16 residues. Germline assignment: CDR1 SGHRS and CDR2 YFSETQ. DNA of the CDR3: TGCGCCAGCAGCTCAACGACAGGGGGCGGTAACTATGGCTACACCTTC. Its protein is CASSSTTGGGNYGYTF. The complete variable domain, with remaining parts taken from reference TRBV5-1 and TRBJ1-2, reads KAGVTQTPRYLIKTRGQQVTLSCSPISGHRSVSWYQQTPGQGLQFLFEYFSETQRNKGNFPGRFSGRQFSNSRSEMNVSTLELGDSALYLCASSSTTGGGNYGYTFGSGTRLTVV.